These 30 T cell receptor beta chains originate from one sample sequenced in a study of cytomegalovirus exposure and HLA in healthy donors. The PCR was carried out with 60 Vbeta primers and 13 Jbeta primers. The table came from immunoSEQ multiplex PCR; TCRdb's copy has only in-frame clones and leaves some out. The sample contains fewer than 250,000 clones, approximately 85% of which appear only once. Material: PBMCs. The receptors shown here come from a man younger than 30 in good health and CMV-seronegative.

The rearrangement links TRBV7-2 to TRBJ2-7; D unclear. The CDR3 totals 15 residues. The ends were cut back, 0 bases at V and 0 bases at J, with 9 bases in the middle. The V gene's germline CDR1 is SGHTA and CDR2 FQGNSA. The chain's CDR3 is CASSLAGVPSYEQYF. The DNA of the CDR3 is TGTGCCAGCAGCTTAGCGGGCGTCCCCTCCTACGAGCAGTACTTC.

The chain couples TRBV25-1 to TRBJ1-5; a weak D match, TRBD1 (5 bases). V was pared by 4 bases and J by 0 bases, with 10 bases between. Germline-derived CDR1 and CDR2 are MGHDK and SYGVNS. The CDR3 spans 15 residues. CDR3 nucleotide sequence: TGTGCCAGCAGTGCCGGGGGAGGTAGCAATCAGCCCCAGCATTTT. This codes for CASSAGGGSNQPQHF.

The rearrangement joins TRBV13 to TRBJ2-1, with D possibly TRBD2 on 6 matching bases. The CDR3 covers 13 residues. Trimming stripped 0 bases from V and 8 bases from J, with 8 bases between. CDR1 is PRHDT and CDR2 is FYEKMQ in the germline V gene (reference sequence). Here the CDR3 reads CASSLGRGDEQFF. Here the CDR3 DNA reads TGTGCCAGCAGCTTAGGGCGGGGCGATGAGCAGTTCTTC.

V is TRBV7-9 and J is TRBJ2-6; possibly TRBD2 for D (5 bases). Looked up from germline, CDR1 is SEHNR and CDR2 is FQNEAQ (reference sequence). The CDR3 loop spans 15 amino acids. Deletions cut 2 bases from V and 2 bases from J, with 7 bases between. The CDR3 DNA reads TGTGCCAGCAGCTTACCTAGCCCTGGGGCCAACGTCCTGACTTTC. The encoded protein is CASSLPSPGANVLTF.

The chain couples TRBV7-9 to TRBJ2-5; 10 bases map to TRBD2. This CDR3 comprises 15 residues. The germline CDR1 and CDR2 sequences are SEHNR and FQNEAQ (reference sequence). Trimming took 3 bases from V and 3 from J; bases not matched to a gene: 4. This CDR3 reads CASSLSGGAKETQYF. CDR3 bases: TGTGCCAGCAGCTTGAGCGGGGGGGCTAAAGAGACCCAGTACTTC. The complete variable domain, with remaining parts taken from reference TRBV7-9 and TRBJ2-5, reads DTGVSQNPRHKITKRGQNVTFRCDPISEHNRLYWYRQTLGQGPEFLTYFQNEAQLEKSRLLSDRFSAERPKGSFSTLEIQRTEQGDSAMYLCASSLSGGAKETQYFGPGTRLLVL.

This chain uses TRBV11-2 with TRBJ2-5, with D possibly TRBD1 on 6 matching bases. Between the trimmed V and J ends, which lost 2 bases and 1 base, there was a span of 20 bases. The CDR3 covers 18 residues. Germline V gene sequence: CDR1 SGHAT, CDR2 FQNNGV. In DNA, the CDR3 is TGTGCCAGCAGCTTAATCGGCCGTTTTGGACAGATCCAAGAGACCCAGTACTTC. Residues: CASSLIGRFGQIQETQYF.

V and J are TRBV19 and TRBJ2-7; 7 nucleotides line up with TRBD1. V gave up 1 base and J gave up 10 bases; unmatched junction bases: 7. The CDR3 is 13 amino acids. Germline V gene data show CDR1 as LNHDA and CDR2 as SQIVND (reference sequence). CDR3 loop: CASSIGQQGNQYF. For the CDR3, the DNA is TGTGCCAGTAGTATAGGCCAACAGGGGAATCAGTACTTC.

This chain links TRBV6-1 with TRBJ2-5; 7 bases are a match to TRBD1. CDR1 MNHNS and CDR2 SASEGT come from the germline V gene. V lost 2 bases and J lost 5; bases outside the gene matches: 8. The CDR3 extends over 15 amino acids. The DNA of the CDR3 is TGTGCCAGCAGTGAAAGTGGACAGGTGCGGGAGACCCAGTACTTC. It specifies CASSESGQVRETQYF.

The J gene is TRBJ1-6, the V gene TRBV4-1, with D unclear. CDR3 size: 13 residues. Germline V gene lookup returns CDR1 MGHRA and CDR2 YSYEKL. V dropped 4 bases and J dropped 7 bases, with 8 bases sitting between them. This chain's CDR3 is CASSPGFNSPLHF. CDR3 nucleotide sequence: TGCGCCAGCAGCCCCGGTTTCAATTCACCCCTCCACTTT.

The V gene is TRBV5-5, the J gene TRBJ1-1; TRBD1 is a possible D gene (5 bases). This CDR3 region has 14 residues. With 4 bases removed from V and 3 bases from J, the gap between germline ends came to 13 bases. From germline, CDR1 is SGHKS and CDR2 YYEKEE (reference sequence). The CDR3 sequence is CASSGDSWYTEAFF. In DNA, the CDR3 is TGTGCCAGCAGCGGGGACTCCTGGTACACTGAAGCTTTCTTT.

The J gene is TRBJ2-1, the V gene TRBV28; 7 positions match TRBD2. V gave up 5 bases and J gave up 3 bases; unmatched junction bases: 7. Germline V gene sequence: CDR1 MDHEN, CDR2 SYDVKM. This CDR3 is built from 15 residues. CDR3 residues: CASSGGGPYYNEQFF. The CDR3 nucleotides are TGTGCCAGCAGTGGGGGAGGGCCTTACTACAATGAGCAGTTCTTC. Based on the CDR3 plus reference TRBV28 and TRBJ2-1, the full variable domain is DVKVTQSSRYLVKRTGEKVFLECVQDMDHENMFWYRQDPGLGLRLIYFSYDVKMKEKGDIPEGYSVSREKKERFSLILESASTNQTSMYLCASSGGGPYYNEQFFGPGTRLTVL.

This chain uses TRBV28 with TRBJ1-1; no definite D call. Trimming removed 8 bases at V and 2 bases at J, with 6 bases between. Germline V lookup: CDR1 MDHEN, CDR2 SYDVKM. The CDR3 extends over 11 amino acids. Written as DNA, the CDR3 is TGTGCCAGCGAACTTAACACTGAAGCTTTCTTT. Translating gives CASELNTEAFF.

This chain uses TRBV30 with TRBJ2-3, with 8 bases aligning to TRBD2. This CDR3 comprises 15 residues. The V and J ends lost 4 bases and 4 bases, in that order; junction bases with no gene match: 10. CDR1 and CDR2 (germline): GTSNPN, SVGIG (reference sequence). The CDR3 bases are TGTGCCTGGACTTTGGGCGGGGGGTCCGCAGATACGCAGTATTTT. It is translated as CAWTLGGGSADTQYF.

This sequence joins TRBV5-1 and TRBJ2-7; 8 bases are shared with TRBD1. Germline assignment: CDR1 SGHRS and CDR2 YFSETQ. With 4 bases clipped from V and 2 bases from J, the junction kept 11 bases outside the gene matches. The CDR3 runs to 16 residues. CDR3 nucleotides: TGCGCCAGCAGCCGGAATCGGGGACAGGAGACCTACGAGCAGTACTTC. Translation: CASSRNRGQETYEQYF. Based on the CDR3 plus reference TRBV5-1 and TRBJ2-7, the full variable domain is KAGVTQTPRYLIKTRGQQVTLSCSPISGHRSVSWYQQTPGQGLQFLFEYFSETQRNKGNFPGRFSGRQFSNSRSEMNVSTLELGDSALYLCASSRNRGQETYEQYFGPGTRLTVT.

The V and J genes are TRBV7-8 and TRBJ2-7, with D tentatively TRBD2 (5 bases). Germline CDR1 SGHVS, CDR2 FQNEAQ. V shed 5 bases and J shed 3 bases, with 14 bases lying between them. The CDR3 spans 14 residues. CDR3 DNA sequence: TGTGCCAGCAGCCGAGGAGGAGTTTACTACGAGCAGTACTTC. Translated: CASSRGGVYYEQYF.

The chain joins TRBV7-9 to TRBJ1-5; weak D call: TRBD1 (5 bases). The germline V and J ends were trimmed by 7 bases and 7 bases, with 17 bases remaining between them. From germline, CDR1 is SEHNR and CDR2 FQNEAQ (reference sequence). This CDR3 has 14 residues. The CDR3 loop is CASTPGDLSQPQHF. DNA for the CDR3: TGTGCCAGCACCCCGGGGGACCTTTCCCAGCCCCAGCATTTT.

The rearrangement uses TRBV5-1 and TRBJ1-6; 10 nucleotides line up with TRBD1. Per the germline V gene, CDR1 is SGHRS and CDR2 is YFSETQ. J was trimmed by 7 bases and V by 0 bases; bases with no gene match: 4. CDR3 length: 16 residues. CDR3 DNA: TGCGCCAGCAGCTTGGGGCCGGGACAGGGGAATTCACCCCTCCACTTT. Encoded protein: CASSLGPGQGNSPLHF.

This rearrangement joins TRBV28 to TRBJ1-4; D is possibly TRBD1 (6 bases). V lost 6 bases, J lost 5 bases, and 13 bases lay in between. Germline-derived CDR1 and CDR2 are MDHEN and SYDVKM. The CDR3 loop spans 14 amino acids. The CDR3 spells CASSQQGPNEKLFF. The CDR3 region has the DNA TGTGCCAGCAGCCAACAGGGACCAAATGAAAAACTGTTTTTT.

V gene TRBV11-3 combines with J gene TRBJ2-2, with 10 bases aligning to TRBD1. V lost 6 bases and J lost 3; bases outside the gene matches: 13. CDR3 length: 18 residues. Germline V gene sequence: CDR1 SGHNT, CDR2 YENEEA. The CDR3 protein is CASRYGTGALDDTGELFF. CDR3 bases: TGTGCCAGCAGGTACGGGACAGGGGCCCTAGACGACACCGGGGAGCTGTTTTTT.

CDR3 in amino acids: CASSPGGFEKLFF. The CDR3 DNA is TGTGCCAGTAGTCCAGGGGGTTTTGAAAAACTGTTTTTT. The V gene is TRBV19, the J gene TRBJ1-4; the match to TRBD1 covers 7 bases. CDR3 length: 13 amino acids. The J segment lost 7 bases and the V segment lost 5 bases, leaving 4 bases of the junction unmatched. Germline assignment: CDR1 LNHDA and CDR2 SQIVND (reference sequence).

The V gene is TRBV4-2, the J gene TRBJ2-3; 8 bases fit TRBD1. The CDR3 consists of 14 residues. The trim removed 7 bases at V and 4 bases at J, leaving 7 bases unmatched. Germline values: CDR1 LGHNA, CDR2 YNFKEQ. CDR3 coding DNA: TGTGCCAGCAAAAAACAGGGGGGCGCAGATACGCAGTATTTT. Translation gives CASKKQGGADTQYF.

Worth noting for this clone: Other DNA variants within this sample encode the same CDR3. The rearrangement links TRBV6-4 to TRBJ2-3; unclear D gene. The V gene lost 0 bases and the J gene lost 3 bases, with 10 bases spanning the gap. The CDR3 length is 15 residues. In germline, CDR1 is MRHNA, CDR2 SNTAGT. The chain's CDR3 is CASSDSTRGTDTQYF. CDR3 sequence (DNA): TGTGCCAGCAGTGACTCTACCCGCGGTACAGATACGCAGTATTTT.

The chain is built from TRBV12-5 and TRBJ1-2, with TRBD1 as a possible D gene (6 bases). The CDR3 loop spans 12 amino acids. Deletions cut 10 bases from V and 6 bases from J, with 15 bases between. Germline V gives CDR1 LGHNT, CDR2 FRNRAP. The chain's CDR3 is CAKGGAVHGYTF. The CDR3 bases are TGTGCTAAAGGGGGTGCAGTTCATGGCTACACCTTC.

The genes are TRBV7-2 and TRBJ1-2, with D unresolved. CDR3 length: 14 amino acids. Germline values: CDR1 SGHTA, CDR2 FQGNSA. V shed 1 base and J shed 8 bases, with 14 bases lying between them. The CDR3 DNA follows: TGTGCCAGCAGCTTAGAAGGAGTCCCTAGAGGCTACACCTTC. Translated, it gives CASSLEGVPRGYTF.

This clone was picked up a small number of times. The junction and the germline gene differ at one end; a read error may be behind it. The chain recombines TRBV7-9 with TRBJ2-5; perhaps TRBD1 as D (5 bases). The CDR3 extends over 14 amino acids. Germline V gene data show CDR1 as SEHNR and CDR2 as FQNEAQ (reference sequence). CDR3 coding DNA: TGTTCCAGCAGGACCCACCTAAAGGGGGAGACCCAGTACTTC. This gives the protein CSSRTHLKGETQYF.

This sequence joins TRBV23-1 and TRBJ2-5; D not certain. The J call could be wrong; TRBJ2-7 is a better fit for the DNA end. TRBV23-1 is sorted into the ORF group, with uncertain function. The CDR3 sequence is 13 residues long. CDR3 DNA sequence: TGCGCCAGCAGTCCTAAGAGTACCTACGAGCAGTACTTC. Translation gives CASSPKSTYEQYF.

This clone was recorded a few times. This sequence joins TRBV7-6 and TRBJ2-1; no clear D. Looked up from germline, CDR1 is SGHVS and CDR2 is FNYEAQ. Between the trimmed V and J ends, which lost 5 bases and 0 bases, there was a span of 14 bases. The CDR3 runs to 16 residues. The CDR3 spells CASSKNRAGSYNEQFF. The CDR3, as DNA: TGTGCCAGCAGCAAGAACAGAGCTGGCTCCTACAATGAGCAGTTCTTC.

The chain uses TRBV30 and TRBJ2-1; TRBD2 agrees at 8 bases. The ends lost 5 bases at V and 9 bases at J; junction bases unmatched: 12. Germline-derived CDR1 and CDR2 are GTSNPN and SVGIG (reference sequence). The CDR3 runs to 14 residues. This chain's CDR3 is CAWGVAGTGGEQFF. The CDR3, as DNA: TGTGCCTGGGGGGTAGCGGGAACAGGAGGTGAGCAGTTCTTC.

In this sample, this clone turned up a few times. The chain employs TRBV20-1 and TRBJ2-5; TRBD1 aligns across 7 bases. With V trimmed by 6 bases and J by 2 bases, 0 bases remained unmatched. The CDR3 loop spans 11 amino acids. From germline, CDR1 is DFQATT and CDR2 SNEGSKA (reference sequence). The CDR3 DNA reads TGCAGTGCGGGACAGCAAGAGACCCAGTACTTC. This encodes CSAGQQETQYF.

The chain employs TRBV5-6 and TRBJ1-5; 7 bases are a match to TRBD1. After removal of 2 bases from V and 3 bases from J, the junction contained 2 bases not matched to a gene. The CDR3 spans 14 residues. Germline V gene data show CDR1 as SGHDT and CDR2 as YYEEEE. This CDR3 reads CASSFGTVNQPQHF. CDR3 DNA sequence: TGTGCCAGCAGCTTCGGGACAGTCAATCAGCCCCAGCATTTT.